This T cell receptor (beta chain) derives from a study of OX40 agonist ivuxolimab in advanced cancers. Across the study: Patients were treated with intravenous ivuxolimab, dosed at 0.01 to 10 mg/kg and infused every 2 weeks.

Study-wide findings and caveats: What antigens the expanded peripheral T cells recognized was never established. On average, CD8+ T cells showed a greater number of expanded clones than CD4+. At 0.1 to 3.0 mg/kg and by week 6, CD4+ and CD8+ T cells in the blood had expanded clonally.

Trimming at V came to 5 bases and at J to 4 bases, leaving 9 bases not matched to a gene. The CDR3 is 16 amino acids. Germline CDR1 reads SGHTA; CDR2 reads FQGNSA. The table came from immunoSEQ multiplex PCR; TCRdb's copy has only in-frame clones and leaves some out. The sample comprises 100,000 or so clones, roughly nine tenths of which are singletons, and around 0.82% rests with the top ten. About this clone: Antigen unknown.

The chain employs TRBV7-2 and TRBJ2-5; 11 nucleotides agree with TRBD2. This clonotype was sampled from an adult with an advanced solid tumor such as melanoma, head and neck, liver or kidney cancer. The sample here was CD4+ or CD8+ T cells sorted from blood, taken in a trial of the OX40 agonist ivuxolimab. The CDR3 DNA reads TGTGCCAGCAGCACACTAGCGGGAGTGGTTGGAGAGACCCAGTACTTC. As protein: CASSTLAGVVGETQYF. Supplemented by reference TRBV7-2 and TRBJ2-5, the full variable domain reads GAGVSQSPSNKVTEKGKDVELRCDPISGHTALYWYRQSLGQGLEFLIYFQGNSAPDKSGLPSDRFSAERTGGSVSTLTIQRTQQEDSAVYLCASSTLAGVVGETQYFGPGTRLLVL.